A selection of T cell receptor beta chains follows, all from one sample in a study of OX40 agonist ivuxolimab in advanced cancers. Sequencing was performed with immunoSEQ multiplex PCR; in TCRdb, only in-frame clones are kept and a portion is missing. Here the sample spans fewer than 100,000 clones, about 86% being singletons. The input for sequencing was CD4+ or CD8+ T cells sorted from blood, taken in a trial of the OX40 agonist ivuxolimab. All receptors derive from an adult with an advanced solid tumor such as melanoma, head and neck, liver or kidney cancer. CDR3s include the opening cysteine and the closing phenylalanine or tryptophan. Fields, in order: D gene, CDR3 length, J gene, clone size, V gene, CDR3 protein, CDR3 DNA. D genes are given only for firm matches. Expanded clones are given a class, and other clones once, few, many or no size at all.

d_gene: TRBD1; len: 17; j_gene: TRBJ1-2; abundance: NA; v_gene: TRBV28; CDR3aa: CASSRPGGGRSNYGYTF; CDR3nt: TGTGCCAGCAGTCGCCCAGGGGGGGGACGATCTAACTATGGCTACACCTTC
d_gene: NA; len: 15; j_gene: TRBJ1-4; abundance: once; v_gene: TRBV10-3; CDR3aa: CAISGGRTTNEKLFF; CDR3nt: TGTGCCATCAGTGGGGGACGCACAACTAATGAAAAACTGTTTTTT
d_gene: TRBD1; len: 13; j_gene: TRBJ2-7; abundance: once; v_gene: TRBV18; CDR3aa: CASSPDRGSEQYF; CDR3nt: TGTGCCAGCTCACCAGACAGGGGCAGCGAGCAGTACTTC
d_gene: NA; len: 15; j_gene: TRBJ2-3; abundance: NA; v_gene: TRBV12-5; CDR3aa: CASGLNLASTDTQYF; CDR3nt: TGTGCTAGTGGTTTGAATCTAGCAAGCACAGATACGCAGTATTTT
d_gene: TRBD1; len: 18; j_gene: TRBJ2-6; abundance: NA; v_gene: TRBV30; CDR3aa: CAWAIQPGQGSGANVLTF; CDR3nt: TGTGCCTGGGCCATTCAACCGGGACAGGGCTCTGGGGCCAACGTCCTGACTTTC
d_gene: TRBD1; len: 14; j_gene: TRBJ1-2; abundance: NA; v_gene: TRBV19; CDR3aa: CASSETGANYGYTF; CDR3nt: TGTGCCAGTAGTGAGACAGGGGCTAACTATGGCTACACCTTC
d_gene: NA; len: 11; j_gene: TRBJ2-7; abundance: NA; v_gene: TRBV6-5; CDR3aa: CASSYSSEQYF; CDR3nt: TGTGCCAGCAGTTACTCGAGCGAGCAGTACTTC
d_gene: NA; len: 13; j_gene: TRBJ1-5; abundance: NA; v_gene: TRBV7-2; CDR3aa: CASTPIHGQPQHF; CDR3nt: TGTGCCAGCACCCCTATCCATGGGCAGCCCCAGCATTTT
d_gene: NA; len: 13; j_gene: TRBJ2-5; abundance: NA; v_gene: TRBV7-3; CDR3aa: CASSFGGQETQYF; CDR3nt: TGTGCCAGCAGCTTCGGGGGTCAGGAGACCCAGTACTTC
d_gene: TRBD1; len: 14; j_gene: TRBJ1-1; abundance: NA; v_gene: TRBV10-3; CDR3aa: CAHSPGQLNTEAFF; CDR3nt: TGTGCCCATTCACCGGGACAGCTGAACACTGAAGCTTTCTTT
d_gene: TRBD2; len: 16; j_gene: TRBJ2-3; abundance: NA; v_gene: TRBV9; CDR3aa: CASSSRLAGGTDTQYF; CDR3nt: TGTGCCAGCAGCTCCCGACTAGCGGGGGGAACAGATACGCAGTATTTT
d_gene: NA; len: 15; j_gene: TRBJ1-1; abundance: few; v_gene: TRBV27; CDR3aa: CASNSAYGKNTEAFF; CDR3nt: TGTGCCAGCAATTCTGCTTATGGGAAGAACACTGAAGCTTTCTTT